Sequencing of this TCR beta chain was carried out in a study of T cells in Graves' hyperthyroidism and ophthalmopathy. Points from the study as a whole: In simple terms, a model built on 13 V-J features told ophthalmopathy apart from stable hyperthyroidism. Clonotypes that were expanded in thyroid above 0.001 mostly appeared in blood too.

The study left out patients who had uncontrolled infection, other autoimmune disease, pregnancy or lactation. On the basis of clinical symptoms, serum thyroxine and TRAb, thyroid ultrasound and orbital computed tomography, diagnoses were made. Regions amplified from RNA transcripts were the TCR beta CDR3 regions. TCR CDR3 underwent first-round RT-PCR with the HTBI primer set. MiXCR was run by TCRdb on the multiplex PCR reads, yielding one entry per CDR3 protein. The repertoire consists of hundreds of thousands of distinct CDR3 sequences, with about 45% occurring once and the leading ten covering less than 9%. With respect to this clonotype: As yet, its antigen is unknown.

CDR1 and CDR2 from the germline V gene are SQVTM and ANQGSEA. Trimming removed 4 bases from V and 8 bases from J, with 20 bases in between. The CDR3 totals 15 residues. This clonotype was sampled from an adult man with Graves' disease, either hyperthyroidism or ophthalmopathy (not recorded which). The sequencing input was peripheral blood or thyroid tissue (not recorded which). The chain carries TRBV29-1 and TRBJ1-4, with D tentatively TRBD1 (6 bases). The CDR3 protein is CSVVGGQGSVEKLFF. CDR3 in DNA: TGCAGCGTTGTCGGGGGGCAGGGAAGTGTCGAAAAACTGTTTTTT.